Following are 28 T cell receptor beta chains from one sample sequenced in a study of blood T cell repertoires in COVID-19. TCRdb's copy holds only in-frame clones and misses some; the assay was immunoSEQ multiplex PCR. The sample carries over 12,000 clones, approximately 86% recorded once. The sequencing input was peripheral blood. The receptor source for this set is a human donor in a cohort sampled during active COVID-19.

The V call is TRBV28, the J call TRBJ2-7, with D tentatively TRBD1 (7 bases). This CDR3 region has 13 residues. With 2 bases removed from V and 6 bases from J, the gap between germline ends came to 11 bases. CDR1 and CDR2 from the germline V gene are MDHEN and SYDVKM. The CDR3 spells CASSLGGGGEQYF. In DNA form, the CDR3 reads TGTGCCAGCAGTTTAGGAGGGGGCGGCGAGCAGTACTTC.

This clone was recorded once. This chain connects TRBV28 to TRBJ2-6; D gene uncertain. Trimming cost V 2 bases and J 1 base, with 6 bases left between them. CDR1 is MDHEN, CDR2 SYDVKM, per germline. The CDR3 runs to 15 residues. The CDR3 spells CASSLGQSGANVLTF. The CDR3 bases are TGTGCCAGCAGTTTAGGTCAGTCTGGGGCCAACGTCCTGACTTTC.

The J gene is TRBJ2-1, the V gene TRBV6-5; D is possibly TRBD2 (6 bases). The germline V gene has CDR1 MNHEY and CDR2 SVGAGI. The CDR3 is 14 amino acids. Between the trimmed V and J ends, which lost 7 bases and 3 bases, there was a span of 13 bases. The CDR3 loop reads CASTREAIYNEQFF. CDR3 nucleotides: TGTGCCAGCACCAGGGAGGCTATCTACAATGAGCAGTTCTTC.

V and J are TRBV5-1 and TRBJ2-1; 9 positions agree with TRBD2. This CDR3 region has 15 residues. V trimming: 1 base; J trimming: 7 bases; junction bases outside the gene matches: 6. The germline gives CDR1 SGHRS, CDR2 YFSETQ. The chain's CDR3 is CASSLSGGRGNEQFF. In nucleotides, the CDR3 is TGCGCCAGCAGCTTGTCGGGCGGGAGGGGGAATGAGCAGTTCTTC.

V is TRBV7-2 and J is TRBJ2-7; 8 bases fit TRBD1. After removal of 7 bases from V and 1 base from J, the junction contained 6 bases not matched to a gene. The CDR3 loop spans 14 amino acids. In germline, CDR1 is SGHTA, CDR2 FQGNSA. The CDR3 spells CASTQGAASYEQYF. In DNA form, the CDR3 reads TGTGCCAGCACCCAGGGGGCGGCGTCCTACGAGCAGTACTTC.

The CDR3 DNA reads TGTGCCATCAGTGAGACAATCCTAGCGGGAGCGGCAGATACGCAGTATTTT. This sequence encodes CAISETILAGAADTQYF. The rearrangement joins TRBV10-3 to TRBJ2-3; 10 bases are a match to TRBD2. Per germline, CDR1 ENHRY and CDR2 SYGVKD. Germline trimming cut 2 bases from V and 4 bases from J; bases unmatched to any gene: 9. The CDR3 has 17 residues.

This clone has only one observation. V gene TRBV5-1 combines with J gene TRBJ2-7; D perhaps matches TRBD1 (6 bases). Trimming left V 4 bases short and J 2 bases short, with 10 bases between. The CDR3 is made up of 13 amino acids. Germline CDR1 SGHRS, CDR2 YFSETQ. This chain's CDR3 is CASSRTAPYEQYF. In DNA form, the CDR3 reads TGCGCCAGCAGCCGGACAGCACCCTACGAGCAGTACTTC.

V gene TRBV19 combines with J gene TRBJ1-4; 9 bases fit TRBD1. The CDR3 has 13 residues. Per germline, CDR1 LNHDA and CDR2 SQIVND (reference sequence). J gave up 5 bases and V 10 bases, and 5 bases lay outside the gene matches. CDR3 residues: CATKDRGNEKLFF. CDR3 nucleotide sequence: TGTGCCACGAAGGACAGGGGAAATGAAAAACTGTTTTTT.

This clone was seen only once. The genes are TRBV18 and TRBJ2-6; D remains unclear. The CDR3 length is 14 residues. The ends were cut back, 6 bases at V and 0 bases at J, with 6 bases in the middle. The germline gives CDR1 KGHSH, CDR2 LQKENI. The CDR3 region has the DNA TGTGCCAGCTCCGCGATCTCTGGGGCCAACGTCCTGACTTTC. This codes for CASSAISGANVLTF.

The CDR3 loop is CASSWNRFARSPLHF. CDR3 nucleotide sequence: TGTGCCAGCAGCTGGAACAGGTTCGCTCGATCACCCCTCCACTTT. The chain is built from TRBV11-1 and TRBJ1-6; a possible D gene is TRBD1 (5 bases). Deletions cut 4 bases from V and 10 bases from J, with 17 bases between. Germline V gives CDR1 SGHAT, CDR2 FQDESV (reference sequence). The CDR3 length is 15 residues.

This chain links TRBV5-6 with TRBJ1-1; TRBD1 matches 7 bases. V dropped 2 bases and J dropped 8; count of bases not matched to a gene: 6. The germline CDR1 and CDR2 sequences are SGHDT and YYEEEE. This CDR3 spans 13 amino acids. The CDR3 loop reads CASSLYLDREAFF. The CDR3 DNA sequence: TGTGCCAGCAGCTTATATCTGGACAGGGAAGCTTTCTTT.

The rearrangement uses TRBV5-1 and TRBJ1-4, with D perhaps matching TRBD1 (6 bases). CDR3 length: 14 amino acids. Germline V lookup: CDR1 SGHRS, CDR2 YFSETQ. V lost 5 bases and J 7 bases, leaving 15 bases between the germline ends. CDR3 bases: TGCGCCAGCAGTTCAGGGGCCCGTGGTGAAAAACTGTTTTTT. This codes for CASSSGARGEKLFF.

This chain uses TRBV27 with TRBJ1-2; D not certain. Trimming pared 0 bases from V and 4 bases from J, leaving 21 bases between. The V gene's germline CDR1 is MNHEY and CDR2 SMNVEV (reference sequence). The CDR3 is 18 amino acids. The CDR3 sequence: CASSLSSDAYYTRYGYTF. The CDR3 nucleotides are TGTGCCAGCAGTTTATCCTCCGACGCTTACTACACACGCTATGGCTACACCTTC.

The DNA for the CDR3 is TGTGCCAGCAGCTTAGCGCACGGGCTAGCGGGAGGTCCCTACAATGAGCAGTTCTTC. It codes for CASSLAHGLAGGPYNEQFF. The chain joins TRBV7-2 to TRBJ2-1; TRBD2 aligns across 11 bases. CDR3 length equals 19 residues. Germline-derived CDR1 and CDR2 are SGHTA and FQGNSA. V lost 0 bases and J lost 2; bases outside the gene matches: 9.

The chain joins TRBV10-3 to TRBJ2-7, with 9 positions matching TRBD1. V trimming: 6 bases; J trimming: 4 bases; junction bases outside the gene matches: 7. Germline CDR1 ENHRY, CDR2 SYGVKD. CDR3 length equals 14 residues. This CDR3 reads CAIRTTGGAYEQYF. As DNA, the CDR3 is TGTGCCATCAGGACGACAGGGGGAGCATACGAGCAGTACTTC.

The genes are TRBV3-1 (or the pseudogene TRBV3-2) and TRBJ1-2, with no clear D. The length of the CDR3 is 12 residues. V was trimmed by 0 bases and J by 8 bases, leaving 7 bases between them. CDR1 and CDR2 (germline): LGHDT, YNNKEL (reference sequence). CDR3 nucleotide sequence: TGTGCCAGCAGCCAAGATTCGAGAGGCTACACCTTC. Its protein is CASSQDSRGYTF.

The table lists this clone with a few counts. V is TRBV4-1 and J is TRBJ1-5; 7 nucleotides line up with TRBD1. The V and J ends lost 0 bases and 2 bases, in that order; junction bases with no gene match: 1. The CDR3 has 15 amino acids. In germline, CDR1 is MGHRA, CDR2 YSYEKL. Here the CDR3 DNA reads TGCGCCAGCAGCCAAGATACAGGGGGCAATCAGCCCCAGCATTTT. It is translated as CASSQDTGGNQPQHF.

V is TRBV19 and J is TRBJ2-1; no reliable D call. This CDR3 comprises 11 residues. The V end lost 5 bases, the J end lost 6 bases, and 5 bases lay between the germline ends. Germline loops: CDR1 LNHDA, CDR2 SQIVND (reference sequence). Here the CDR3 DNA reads TGTGCCAGTAGTGTTAGCAATGAGCAGTTCTTC. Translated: CASSVSNEQFF. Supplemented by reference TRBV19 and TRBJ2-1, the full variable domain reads DGGITQSPKYLFRKEGQNVTLSCEQNLNHDAMYWYRQDPGQGLRLIYYSQIVNDFQKGDIAEGYSVSREKKESFPLTVTSAQKNPTAFYLCASSVSNEQFFGPGTRLTVL.

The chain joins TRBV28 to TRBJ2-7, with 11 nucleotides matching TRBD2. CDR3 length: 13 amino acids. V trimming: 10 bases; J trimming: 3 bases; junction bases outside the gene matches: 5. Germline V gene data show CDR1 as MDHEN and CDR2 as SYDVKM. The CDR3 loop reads CATWTSGLYEQYF. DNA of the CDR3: TGTGCCACGTGGACTAGCGGGCTCTACGAGCAGTACTTC.

The CDR3: CASSSGPGDRNEQFF. The CDR3 DNA reads TGTGCCAGCAGCTCAGGTCCGGGAGATCGCAATGAGCAGTTCTTC. V gene TRBV5-4 combines with J gene TRBJ2-1; a possible D gene is TRBD2 (6 bases). This CDR3 is 15 amino acids long. Germline CDR1 SGHNT, CDR2 YYREEE (reference sequence). Trimming removed 3 bases from V and 6 bases from J, with 16 bases in between. The variable domain in full, completed from reference TRBV5-4 and TRBJ2-1, reads ETGVTQSPTHLIKTRGQQVTLRCSSQSGHNTVSWYQQALGQGPQFIFQYYREEENGRGNFPPRFSGLQFPNYSSELNVNALELDDSALYLCASSSGPGDRNEQFFGPGTRLTVL.

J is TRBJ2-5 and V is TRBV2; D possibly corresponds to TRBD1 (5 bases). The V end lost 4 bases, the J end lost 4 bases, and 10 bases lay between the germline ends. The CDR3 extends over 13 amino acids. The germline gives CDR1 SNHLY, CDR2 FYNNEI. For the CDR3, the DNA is TGTGCCAGCAGTGGTGGGGCCGGAGAGACCCAGTACTTC. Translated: CASSGGAGETQYF.

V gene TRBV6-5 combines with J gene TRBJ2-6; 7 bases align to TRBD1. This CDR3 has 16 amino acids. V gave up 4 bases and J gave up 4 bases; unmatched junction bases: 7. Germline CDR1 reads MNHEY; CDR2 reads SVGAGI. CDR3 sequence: CASSFKGASGANVLTF. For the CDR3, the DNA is TGTGCCAGCAGTTTCAAGGGGGCGTCCGGGGCCAACGTCCTGACTTTC.

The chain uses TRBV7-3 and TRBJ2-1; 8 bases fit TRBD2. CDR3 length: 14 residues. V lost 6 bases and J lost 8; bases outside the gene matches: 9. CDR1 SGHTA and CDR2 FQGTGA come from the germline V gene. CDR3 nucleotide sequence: TGTGCCAGCAGACCAGCGGGAGCTGAGGATGAGCAGTTCTTC. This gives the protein CASRPAGAEDEQFF.

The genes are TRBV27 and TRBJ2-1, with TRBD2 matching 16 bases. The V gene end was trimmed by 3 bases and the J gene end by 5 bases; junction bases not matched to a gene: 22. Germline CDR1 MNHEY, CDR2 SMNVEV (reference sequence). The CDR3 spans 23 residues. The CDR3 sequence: CASSLKQIPGLAGGPDRDNEQFF. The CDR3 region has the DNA TGTGCCAGCAGTTTGAAACAGATTCCGGGACTAGCGGGAGGGCCGGATAGGGACAATGAGCAGTTCTTC.

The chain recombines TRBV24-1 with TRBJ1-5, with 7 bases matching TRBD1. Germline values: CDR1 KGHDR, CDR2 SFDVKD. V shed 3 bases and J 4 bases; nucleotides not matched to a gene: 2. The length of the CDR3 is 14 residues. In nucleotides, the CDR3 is TGTGCCACCAGTGATGGACAGGCTAATCAGCCCCAGCATTTT. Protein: CATSDGQANQPQHF.

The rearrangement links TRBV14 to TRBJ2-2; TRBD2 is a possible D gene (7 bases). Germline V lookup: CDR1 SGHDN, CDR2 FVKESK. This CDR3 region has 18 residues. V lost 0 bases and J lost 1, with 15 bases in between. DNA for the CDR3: TGTGCCAGCAGCCAAGATGGGGGGGCCCCCAGGAACACCGGGGAGCTGTTTTTT. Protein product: CASSQDGGAPRNTGELFF.

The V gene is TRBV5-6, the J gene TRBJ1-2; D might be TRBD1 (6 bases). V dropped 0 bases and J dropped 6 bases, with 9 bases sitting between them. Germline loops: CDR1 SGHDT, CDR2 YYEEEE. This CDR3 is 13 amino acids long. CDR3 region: CASSLEQGHGYTF. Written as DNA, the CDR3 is TGTGCCAGCAGCTTGGAACAGGGCCATGGCTACACCTTC.

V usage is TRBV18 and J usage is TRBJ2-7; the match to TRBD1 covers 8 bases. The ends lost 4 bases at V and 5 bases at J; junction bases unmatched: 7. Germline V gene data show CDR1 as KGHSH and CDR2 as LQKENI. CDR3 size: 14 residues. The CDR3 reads CASSLRDRRDEQYF. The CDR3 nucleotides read TGTGCCAGCTCACTGAGGGACAGGCGCGACGAGCAGTACTTC.